These 10 T cell receptor beta chains were all obtained from the same sample, sequenced in a study of PD-1 blockade in classical Hodgkin lymphoma. Indicated time point: newly diagnosed, previously untreated cHL patient sample. Out of thawed PBMCs, magnetic negative selection purified CD4+ T cells. The protocol was immunoSEQ multiplex PCR, while the TCRdb copy is restricted to in-frame clones and leaves out a portion. The sample carries 25,000 to 35,000 clones, about 87% recorded once. What was sequenced was CD4+ T cells from blood. These receptor sequences come from a human donor with classical Hodgkin lymphoma.

The rearrangement uses TRBV6-5 and TRBJ1-6, with TRBD1 matching over 8 bases. This CDR3 has 15 amino acids. Per the germline V gene, CDR1 is MNHEY and CDR2 is SVGAGI. With V trimmed by 2 bases and J by 9 bases, 6 bases remained unmatched. Here the CDR3 reads CASSYTRTGSSPLHF. The CDR3 nucleotides read TGTGCCAGCAGTTACACAAGGACAGGGAGTTCACCCCTCCACTTT.

This clone was counted between two and nine times. The rearrangement links TRBV5-1 to TRBJ2-2; no reliable D call. The CDR3 contains 11 residues. Germline CDR1 SGHRS, CDR2 YFSETQ. V lost 0 bases and J lost 6, with 0 bases in between. CDR3 residues: CASSLAGELFF. CDR3 sequence (DNA): TGCGCCAGCAGCTTGGCCGGGGAGCTGTTTTTT.

CDR3 sequence: CASSFPRGRGEETQYF. Here the CDR3 DNA reads TGTGCCAGCAGCTTTCCCCGGGGAAGGGGAGAAGAGACCCAGTACTTC. The chain employs TRBV7-9 and TRBJ2-5; D may match TRBD1 or TRBD2 (5 bases each). V shed 3 bases and J shed 3 bases, with 17 bases lying between them. This CDR3 has 16 amino acids. The germline V gene encodes CDR1 SEHNR and CDR2 FQNEAQ (reference sequence).

This rearrangement joins TRBV10-2 to TRBJ2-7; D not resolved. In germline, CDR1 is WSHSY, CDR2 SAAADI. The CDR3 consists of 14 residues. V lost 0 bases and J 7 bases, leaving 13 bases between the germline ends. This CDR3 reads CASSESTDLWEQYV. The CDR3 nucleotides are TGCGCCAGCAGTGAGTCGACGGACCTGTGGGAGCAGTACGTC.

This rearrangement joins TRBV6-1 to TRBJ2-1; 7 positions match TRBD2. With 1 base clipped from V and 12 bases from J, the junction kept 12 bases outside the gene matches. This CDR3 is 15 amino acids long. CDR1 MNHNS and CDR2 SASEGT come from the germline V gene. The CDR3 reads CASSEGGTTSKGQFF. Here the CDR3 DNA reads TGTGCCAGCAGTGAAGGTGGGACTACCTCGAAGGGGCAGTTCTTC.

The chain recombines TRBV19 with TRBJ2-7; TRBD2 aligns across 10 bases. The CDR3 sequence is 14 residues long. CDR1 is LNHDA and CDR2 is SQIVND in the germline V gene (reference sequence). The V gene end was trimmed by 6 bases and the J gene end by 1 base; junction bases not matched to a gene: 3. The DNA of the CDR3 is TGTGCCAGTAGCCCTAGCGGGGGATCCTACGAGCAGTACTTC. Protein product: CASSPSGGSYEQYF.

The V call is TRBV2, the J call TRBJ2-5, with TRBD1 as a possible D gene (5 bases). The CDR3 spans 13 residues. Trimming left V 11 bases short and J 4 bases short, with 17 bases between. The germline gives CDR1 SNHLY, CDR2 FYNNEI. CDR3 loop: CAGTDGARETQYF. CDR3 sequence (DNA): TGTGCCGGTACCGATGGGGCGCGAGAGACCCAGTACTTC.

The rearrangement joins TRBV28 to TRBJ1-2; D perhaps matches TRBD1 (5 bases). Germline V gene data show CDR1 as MDHEN and CDR2 as SYDVKM. The CDR3 runs 15 residues. Trimming cost V 7 bases and J 2 bases, with 17 bases left between them. Written as DNA, the CDR3 is TGTGCCAGCAACCGACCCGGGGGGGGGAACTATGGCTACACCTTC. It translates to CASNRPGGGNYGYTF.

The gene calls are TRBV28 and TRBJ1-1, with D possibly being TRBD1 (5 bases). CDR1 MDHEN and CDR2 SYDVKM come from the germline V gene. V was clipped by 4 bases and J by 5 bases, with 17 bases between them. This CDR3 spans 15 amino acids. In DNA form, the CDR3 reads TGTGCCAGCAGTTCCCCCGCAGGGCTGGGGACTGAAGCTTTCTTT. It translates to CASSSPAGLGTEAFF.

The V call is TRBV5-6, the J call TRBJ2-1; D is undetermined. V was pared by 0 bases and J by 6 bases, with 1 base between. The length of the CDR3 is 11 residues. Germline lookup yields CDR1 SGHDT and CDR2 YYEEEE. The CDR3 coding sequence is TGTGCCAGCAGCTTGGCCAATGAGCAGTTCTTC. Translating gives CASSLANEQFF.